The 23 T cell receptor beta chains in this list originate from one sample, sequenced in a study of OX40 agonist ivuxolimab in advanced cancers. The method was immunoSEQ multiplex PCR; TCRdb's version includes in-frame clones alone and lacks a portion of them. The sample has about 82,000 clones; 90% are singletons. Material: CD4+ or CD8+ T cells sorted from blood, obtained in a trial of the OX40 agonist ivuxolimab. The receptors derive from an adult with an advanced solid tumor such as melanoma, head and neck, liver or kidney cancer.

The chain carries TRBV6-5 and TRBJ1-3; D is ambiguous. From germline, CDR1 is MNHEY and CDR2 SVGAGI. The CDR3 runs 15 residues. The V and J ends lost 7 bases and 2 bases respectively, with 15 bases between them. The CDR3 loop is CASTREDPAGNTIYF. For the CDR3, the DNA is TGTGCCAGCACCAGAGAGGACCCGGCTGGAAACACCATATATTTT.

The rearrangement uses TRBV5-1 and TRBJ2-2; D ambiguous. Germline assignment: CDR1 SGHRS and CDR2 YFSETQ. Trimming took off 1 base at V and 8 bases at J, with 9 bases between the two ends. There are 13 residues in the CDR3. CDR3 sequence (DNA): TGCGCCAGCAGCTTGTCGGGCGAGGGGGAGCTGTTTTTT. Encoded protein: CASSLSGEGELFF. Full variable domain (missing parts from reference TRBV5-1 and TRBJ2-2): KAGVTQTPRYLIKTRGQQVTLSCSPISGHRSVSWYQQTPGQGLQFLFEYFSETQRNKGNFPGRFSGRQFSNSRSEMNVSTLELGDSALYLCASSLSGEGELFFGEGSRLTVL.

The chain has TRBV5-4 and TRBJ1-6; tentatively, D is TRBD1 (6 bases). The CDR3 is 15 residues long. Germline CDR1 is SGHNT and CDR2 is YYREEE (reference sequence). Trimming removed 5 bases at V and 9 bases at J, with 18 bases between. The CDR3 nucleotides are TGTGCCAGCAGGGTGGCGGGGGGGCAAGGTTCACCCCTCCACTTT. Protein product: CASRVAGGQGSPLHF. Complete variable domain (other parts from reference TRBV5-4 and TRBJ1-6): ETGVTQSPTHLIKTRGQQVTLRCSSQSGHNTVSWYQQALGQGPQFIFQYYREEENGRGNFPPRFSGLQFPNYSSELNVNALELDDSALYLCASRVAGGQGSPLHFGNGTRLTVT.

This clone came up a few times. This chain uses TRBV10-1 with TRBJ2-2; D remains unclear. Germline V gene data show CDR1 as WNHNN and CDR2 as SYGVQD (reference sequence). The CDR3 is 12 residues long. V dropped 0 bases and J dropped 7 bases, with 3 bases sitting between them. CDR3 loop: CASSESGGELFF. The DNA for the CDR3 is TGCGCCAGCAGTGAGTCCGGCGGGGAGCTGTTTTTT.

The chain carries TRBV6-1 and TRBJ2-5; TRBD1 agrees at 11 bases. Trimming at V came to 2 bases and at J to 9 bases, leaving 17 bases not matched to a gene. Germline CDR1 and CDR2: MNHNS and SASEGT. The CDR3 is made up of 18 amino acids. CDR3 in amino acids: CASSESTWGQGGIPAQYF. The CDR3 nucleotides read TGTGCCAGCAGTGAATCAACATGGGGACAGGGGGGAATCCCGGCCCAGTACTTC.

This sequence joins TRBV6-4 and TRBJ1-6, with 10 nucleotides matching TRBD1. Germline values: CDR1 MRHNA, CDR2 SNTAGT. CDR3 size: 12 residues. The V gene end was trimmed by 10 bases and the J gene end by 8 bases; junction bases not matched to a gene: 2. Here the CDR3 DNA reads TGTGCCACAGGGACAGGGGATTCACCCCTCCACTTT. The encoded protein is CATGTGDSPLHF.

The chain links TRBV7-3 to TRBJ2-1; TRBD1 agrees at 9 bases. V lost 10 bases to trimming and J lost 3 bases; unmatched junction nucleotides: 7. CDR1 and CDR2 from the germline V gene are SGHTA and FQGTGA. CDR3 size: 14 residues. The CDR3 protein is CATRPGQGYNEQFF. The CDR3 nucleotides are TGTGCCACCCGCCCGGGACAGGGCTACAATGAGCAGTTCTTC.

This clone has just a few counts. The rearrangement uses TRBV6-4 and TRBJ2-1; perhaps TRBD2 as D (5 bases). Per the germline V gene, CDR1 is MRHNA and CDR2 is SNTAGT. This CDR3 has 14 residues. V lost 2 bases and J lost 6, with 11 bases in between. CDR3 DNA: TGTGCCAGCAGTGACGGCGGGCGAATCAATGAGCAGTTCTTC. Protein product: CASSDGGRINEQFF.

This chain links TRBV27 with TRBJ2-5; D is possibly TRBD1 (5 bases). In germline, CDR1 is MNHEY, CDR2 SMNVEV (reference sequence). This CDR3 spans 16 amino acids. Trimming cost V 3 bases and J 2 bases, with 16 bases left between them. The CDR3 DNA reads TGTGCCAGCAGTTTCTCGCTGACAGTCAGGCAAGAGACCCAGTACTTC. Its translation: CASSFSLTVRQETQYF.

The chain is built from TRBV5-5 and TRBJ2-5, with 7 bases matching TRBD1. The CDR3 sequence is 14 residues long. V shed 4 bases, J shed 1 base, and the junction held 4 bases outside the gene matches. CDR1 is SGHKS and CDR2 is YYEKEE in the germline V gene (reference sequence). The CDR3 is CASSRGQVQETQYF. The CDR3 nucleotides read TGTGCCAGCAGCCGAGGACAGGTCCAAGAGACCCAGTACTTC.

The genes are TRBV7-8 and TRBJ1-1; D gene ambiguous. CDR3 size: 14 residues. With 1 base removed from V and 3 bases from J, the gap between germline ends came to 9 bases. Germline V gene lookup returns CDR1 SGHVS and CDR2 FQNEAQ. CDR3: CASSLVGKYTEAFF. In DNA, the CDR3 is TGTGCCAGCAGCTTAGTGGGTAAATACACTGAAGCTTTCTTT.

CDR3 DNA sequence: TGCGCCAGCACCTGGGGGGTCTCAAACACTGAAGCTTTCTTT. Encoded protein: CASTWGVSNTEAFF. The rearrangement links TRBV5-1 to TRBJ1-1, with a weak D call TRBD1 (5 bases). V lost 6 bases, J lost 2 bases, and 14 bases lay in between. The CDR3 is made up of 14 amino acids. Germline V gives CDR1 SGHRS, CDR2 YFSETQ.

J is TRBJ2-2 and V is TRBV9; no clear D gene. Trimming cost V 4 bases and J 0 bases, with 10 bases left between them. Germline CDR1 reads SGDLS; CDR2 reads YYNGEE. The CDR3 is 15 residues long. CDR3: CASSPRNTNTGELFF. CDR3 in DNA: TGTGCCAGCAGCCCTAGGAACACGAACACCGGGGAGCTGTTTTTT.

The gene calls are TRBV19 and TRBJ2-1; tentatively, D is TRBD2 (7 bases). Germline V CDR1 and CDR2: LNHDA, SQIVND (reference sequence). The CDR3 length is 16 residues. The V and J ends lost 7 bases and 2 bases respectively, with 18 bases between them. The CDR3 DNA sequence: TGTGCCAGTACCCCCCTCGGCGGGGGCCCCTACAATGAGCAGTTCTTC. Protein sequence: CASTPLGGGPYNEQFF. Full variable domain (outside the CDR3, taken from reference TRBV19 and TRBJ2-1): DGGITQSPKYLFRKEGQNVTLSCEQNLNHDAMYWYRQDPGQGLRLIYYSQIVNDFQKGDIAEGYSVSREKKESFPLTVTSAQKNPTAFYLCASTPLGGGPYNEQFFGPGTRLTVL.

The rearrangement links TRBV11-3 to TRBJ2-2, with D possibly being TRBD1 or TRBD2 (5 bases each). This CDR3 has 15 residues. Germline V gene sequence: CDR1 SGHNT, CDR2 YENEEA. V was shortened by 1 base and J by 0 bases, with 6 bases between the two germline ends. For the CDR3, the DNA is TGTGCCAGCAGCTTAGGGGACCCGAACACCGGGGAGCTGTTTTTT. This gives the protein CASSLGDPNTGELFF.

The chain combines TRBV5-1 with TRBJ1-1, with 7 bases matching TRBD1. The V gene end was trimmed by 4 bases and the J gene end by 4 bases; junction bases not matched to a gene: 16. CDR3 size: 17 residues. CDR1 is SGHRS, CDR2 YFSETQ, per germline. The CDR3 protein is CASSPGVGQGGATEAFF. The DNA for the CDR3 is TGCGCCAGCAGCCCTGGGGTCGGGCAGGGGGGAGCCACTGAAGCTTTCTTT.

The CDR3 here is CASSLPGAVNTEAFF. CDR3 DNA sequence: TGTGCCAGCAGCCTCCCAGGAGCGGTGAACACTGAAGCTTTCTTT. This sequence joins TRBV28 and TRBJ1-1; D not certain. This CDR3 is built from 15 residues. Trimming took 6 bases from V and 0 from J, leaving 14 bases between them. CDR1 and CDR2 from the germline V gene are MDHEN and SYDVKM.

The chain is built from TRBV7-8 and TRBJ2-1, with D tentatively TRBD2 (5 bases). Looked up from germline, CDR1 is SGHVS and CDR2 is FQNEAQ. V was cut by 1 base and J by 2 bases, with 12 bases left in between. This CDR3 spans 16 amino acids. The CDR3 DNA follows: TGTGCCAGCAGCTTAGGGGCGGGTAACCCCTACAATGAGCAGTTCTTC. It is translated as CASSLGAGNPYNEQFF.

J is TRBJ2-7 and V is TRBV7-2; 7 positions agree with TRBD1. Germline trimming cut 5 bases from V and 4 bases from J; bases unmatched to any gene: 2. This CDR3 spans 12 amino acids. Germline V gives CDR1 SGHTA, CDR2 FQGNSA. CDR3: CASSQGQYEQYF. In DNA form, the CDR3 reads TGTGCCAGCAGCCAGGGACAGTACGAGCAGTACTTC.

The chain joins TRBV5-5 to TRBJ1-5; TRBD1 matches 9 bases. The CDR3 consists of 15 residues. After removal of 3 bases from V and 4 bases from J, the junction contained 5 bases not matched to a gene. Germline V lookup: CDR1 SGHKS, CDR2 YYEKEE (reference sequence). The CDR3 sequence: CASSWGQGLNQPQHF. CDR3 DNA: TGTGCCAGCAGCTGGGGACAGGGCTTAAATCAGCCCCAGCATTTT. Complete variable domain (other parts from reference TRBV5-5 and TRBJ1-5): DAGVTQSPTHLIKTRGQQVTLRCSPISGHKSVSWYQQVLGQGPQFIFQYYEKEERGRGNFPDRFSARQFPNYSSELNVNALLLGDSALYLCASSWGQGLNQPQHFGDGTRLSIL.

The rearrangement links TRBV7-2 to TRBJ1-4; D not resolved. CDR1 and CDR2 from the germline V gene are SGHTA and FQGNSA. The CDR3 loop spans 12 amino acids. Trimming pared 4 bases from V and 7 bases from J, leaving 7 bases between. CDR3 coding DNA: TGTGCCAGCAGCTCTGGAGGTGAAAAACTGTTTTTT. Translating gives CASSSGGEKLFF.

The V call is TRBV7-9, the J call TRBJ2-5; tentatively, D is TRBD1 (6 bases). The J call is uncertain, as TRBJ2-7 better fits the DNA end. CDR1 is SEHNR, CDR2 FQNEAQ, per germline (reference sequence). The CDR3 consists of 12 residues. The chain's CDR3 is CASSPDSHEQYF. The CDR3 nucleotides are TGTGCCAGCAGCCCGGACAGTCACGAGCAGTACTTC.

This clone appeared a single time. This sequence joins TRBV5-1 and TRBJ2-5; D not certain. The CDR3 sequence is 13 residues long. V dropped 0 bases and J dropped 4 bases, with 7 bases sitting between them. Germline CDR1 is SGHRS and CDR2 is YFSETQ. CDR3 region: CASSLAFRETQYF. CDR3 bases: TGCGCCAGCAGCTTGGCCTTCAGAGAGACCCAGTACTTC.